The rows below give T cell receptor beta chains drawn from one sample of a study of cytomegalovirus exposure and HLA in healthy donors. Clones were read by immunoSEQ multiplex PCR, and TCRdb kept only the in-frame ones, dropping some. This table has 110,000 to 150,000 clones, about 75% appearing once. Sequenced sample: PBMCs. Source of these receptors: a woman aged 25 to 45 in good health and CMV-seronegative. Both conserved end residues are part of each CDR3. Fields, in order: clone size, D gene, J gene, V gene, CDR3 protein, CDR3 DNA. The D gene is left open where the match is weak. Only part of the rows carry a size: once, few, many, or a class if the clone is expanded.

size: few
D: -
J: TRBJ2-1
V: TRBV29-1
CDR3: CSVAAGPILNEQFF
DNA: TGCAGCGTTGCTGCGGGCCCAATCCTCAATGAGCAGTTCTTC

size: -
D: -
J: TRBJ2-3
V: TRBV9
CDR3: CASSAPRGGTQYF
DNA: TGTGCCAGCAGCGCCCCGCGGGGAGGTACGCAGTATTTT

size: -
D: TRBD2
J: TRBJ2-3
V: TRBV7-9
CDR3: CASSPPGLAATDTQYF
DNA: TGTGCCAGCAGCCCACCCGGACTAGCGGCCACAGATACGCAGTATTTT

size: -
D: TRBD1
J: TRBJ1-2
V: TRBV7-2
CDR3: CASSLVAGGFRGYTF
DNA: TGTGCCAGCAGCTTAGTGGCAGGGGGGTTTCGTGGCTACACCTTC

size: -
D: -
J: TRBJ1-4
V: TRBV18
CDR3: CASGQTNEKLFF
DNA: TGTGCCAGCGGTCAGACTAATGAAAAACTGTTTTTT

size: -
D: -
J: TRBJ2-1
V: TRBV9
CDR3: CASSPGLVSLFEQFF
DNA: TGTGCCAGCAGCCCCGGACTCGTTTCCCTTTTCGAGCAGTTCTTC

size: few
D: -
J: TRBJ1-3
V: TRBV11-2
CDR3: CASSLGDDPGNTIYF
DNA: TGTGCCAGCAGCTTGGGCGACGACCCTGGAAACACCATATATTTT

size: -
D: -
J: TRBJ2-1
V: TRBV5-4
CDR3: CASSLGTPEGYNEQFF
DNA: TGTGCCAGCAGCTTGGGCACACCCGAGGGCTACAATGAGCAGTTCTTC

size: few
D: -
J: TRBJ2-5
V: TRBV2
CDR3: CASSWRWTQETQYF
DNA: TGTGCCAGCAGTTGGCGATGGACTCAAGAGACCCAGTACTTC

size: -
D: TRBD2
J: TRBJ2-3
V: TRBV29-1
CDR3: CSVGRTSQGDTQYF
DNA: TGCAGCGTTGGAAGGACTAGCCAGGGAGATACGCAGTATTTT

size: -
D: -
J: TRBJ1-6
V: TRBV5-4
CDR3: CASSLDPGTINSPLHF
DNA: TGTGCCAGCAGCTTGGACCCCGGGACAATAAATTCACCCCTCCACTTT

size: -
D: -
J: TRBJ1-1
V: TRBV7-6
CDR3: CASSLGPRQPLNTEAFF
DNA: TGTGCCAGCAGCTTAGGTCCACGACAGCCCTTGAACACTGAAGCTTTCTTT

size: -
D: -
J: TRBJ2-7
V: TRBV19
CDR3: CASSKTGTLYEQYF
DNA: TGTGCCAGTAGTAAAACCGGGACATTGTACGAGCAGTACTTC

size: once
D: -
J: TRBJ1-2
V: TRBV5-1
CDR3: CASSLAEVRNGYTF
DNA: TGCGCCAGCAGCTTGGCCGAGGTCCGTAATGGCTACACCTTC

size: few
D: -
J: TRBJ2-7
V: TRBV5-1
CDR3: CASSLYGDYEQYF
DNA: TGCGCCAGCAGCTTGTACGGTGACTACGAGCAGTACTTC

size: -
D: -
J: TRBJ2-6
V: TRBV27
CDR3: CASSYTSRQVRANVLTF
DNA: TGTGCCAGCAGTTACACATCTAGACAGGTAAGGGCCAACGTCCTGACTTTC

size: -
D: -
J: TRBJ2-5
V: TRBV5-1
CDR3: CASSYGDKQETQYF
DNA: TGCGCCAGCAGCTATGGGGACAAGCAAGAGACCCAGTACTTC

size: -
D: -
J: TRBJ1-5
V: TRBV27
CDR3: CASSLAGALPQHF
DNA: TGTGCCAGCAGTTTAGCAGGGGCCCTGCCCCAGCATTTT

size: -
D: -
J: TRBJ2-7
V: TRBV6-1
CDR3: CASSEAGTTIYEQYF
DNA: TGTGCCAGCAGTGAAGCGGGGACAACGATCTACGAGCAGTACTTC

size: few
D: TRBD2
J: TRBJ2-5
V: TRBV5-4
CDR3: CASSLEAGGPVGETQYF
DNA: TGTGCCAGCAGCTTGGAAGCGGGAGGGCCGGTGGGAGAGACCCAGTACTTC

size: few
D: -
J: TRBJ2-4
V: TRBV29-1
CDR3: CSVGWEALTMGGPEAIIAKNIQYF
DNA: TGCAGCGTTGGGTGGGAGGCATTGACGATGGGCGGGCCTGAGGCGATAATAGCCAAAAACATTCAGTACTTC

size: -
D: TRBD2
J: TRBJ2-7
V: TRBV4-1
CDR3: CASSPGTSGTYEQYF
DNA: TGCGCCAGCAGCCCCGGGACTAGCGGTACCTACGAGCAGTACTTC

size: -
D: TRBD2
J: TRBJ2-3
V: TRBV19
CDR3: CATLATSGRAIPPYTQYF
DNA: TGTGCCACCTTAGCCACTAGCGGGAGGGCCATCCCGCCCTATACGCAGTATTTT

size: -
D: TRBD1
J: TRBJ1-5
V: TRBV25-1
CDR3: CASSKGQGNQPQHF
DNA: TGTGCCAGCAGTAAGGGACAGGGGAATCAGCCCCAGCATTTT

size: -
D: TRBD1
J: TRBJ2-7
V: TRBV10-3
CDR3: CAITPGQGAATYEQYF
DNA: TGTGCCATCACCCCAGGACAGGGGGCCGCGACTTACGAGCAGTACTTC

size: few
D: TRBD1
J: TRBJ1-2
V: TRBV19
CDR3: CASSDPSAPGQHMRRF
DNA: TGTGCCAGTTCCGACCCATCCGCCCCGGGACAGCACATGAGACGGTTC

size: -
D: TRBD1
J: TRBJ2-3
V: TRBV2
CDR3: CASTPGQLTGDTQYF
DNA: TGTGCCAGCACCCCGGGACAGCTGACGGGGGATACGCAGTATTTT

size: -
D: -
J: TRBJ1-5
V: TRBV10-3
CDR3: CAITSDSNQPQHF
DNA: TGTGCCATCACCTCGGACTCCAATCAGCCCCAGCATTTT

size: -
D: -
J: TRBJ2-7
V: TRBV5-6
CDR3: CASSPIDRVSADEQYF
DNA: TGTGCCAGCAGCCCCATCGATCGGGTTAGCGCGGACGAGCAGTACTTC

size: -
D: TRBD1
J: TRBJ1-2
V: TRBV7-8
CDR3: CASSLVRRTGYGYTF
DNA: TGTGCCAGCAGCTTAGTTAGACGGACAGGGTATGGCTACACCTTC

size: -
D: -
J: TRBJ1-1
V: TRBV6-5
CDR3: CASSNELEAFF
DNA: TGTGCCAGCAGTAATGAGTTAGAAGCTTTCTTT

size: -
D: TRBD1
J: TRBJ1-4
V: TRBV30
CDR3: CAWSARTGRGSTNEKLFF
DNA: TGTGCCTGGAGCGCCCGGACAGGGAGGGGATCAACTAATGAAAAACTGTTTTTT

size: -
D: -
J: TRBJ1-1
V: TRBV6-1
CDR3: CASRGRRGSTEAFF
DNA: TGTGCCAGCAGGGGCAGGCGGGGGAGTACTGAAGCTTTCTTT

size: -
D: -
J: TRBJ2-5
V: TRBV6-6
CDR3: CASSQTLAKETQYF
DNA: TGTGCCAGCAGCCAGACCCTAGCGAAGGAGACCCAGTACTTC

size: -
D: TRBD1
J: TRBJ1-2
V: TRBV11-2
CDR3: CASSLEVWGQMGGYTF
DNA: TGTGCCAGCAGCTTAGAAGTATGGGGACAGATGGGCGGCTACACCTTC

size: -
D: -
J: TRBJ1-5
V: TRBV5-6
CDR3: CASSEGVGNQPQHF
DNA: TGTGCCAGCAGCGAGGGAGTAGGCAATCAGCCCCAGCATTTT

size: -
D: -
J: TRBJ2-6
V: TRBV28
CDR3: CASSTTAAGANVLTF
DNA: TGTGCCAGCAGTACGACTGCTGCTGGGGCCAACGTCCTGACTTTC

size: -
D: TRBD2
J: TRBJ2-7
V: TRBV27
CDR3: CASSPVGAGSYEQYF
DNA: TGTGCCAGCAGCCCGGTTGGAGCGGGATCCTACGAGCAGTACTTC

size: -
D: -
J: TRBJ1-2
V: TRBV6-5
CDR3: CASSYSTGSNYGYTF
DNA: TGTGCCAGCAGTTACTCCACAGGCTCTAACTATGGCTACACCTTC

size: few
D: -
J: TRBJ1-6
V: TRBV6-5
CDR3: CASRAGDRSPLHF
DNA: TGTGCCAGCAGAGCAGGGGATAGATCACCCCTCCACTTT

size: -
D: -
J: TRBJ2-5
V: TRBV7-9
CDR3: CASSSREAGVQETQYF
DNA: TGTGCCAGCAGCTCCCGTGAGGCAGGGGTACAAGAGACCCAGTACTTC

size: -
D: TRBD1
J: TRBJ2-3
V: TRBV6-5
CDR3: CASRQGAGRTDTQYF
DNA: TGTGCCAGCCGACAGGGGGCCGGGAGGACAGATACGCAGTATTTT

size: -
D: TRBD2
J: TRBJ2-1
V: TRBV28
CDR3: CASTLTSGRIPPYNEQFF
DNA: TGTGCCAGCACCTTGACTAGCGGGAGAATTCCCCCCTACAATGAGCAGTTCTTC

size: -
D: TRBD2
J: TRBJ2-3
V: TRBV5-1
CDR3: CASSSTSGRDTDTQYF
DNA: TGCGCCAGCAGCAGCACTAGCGGGAGGGACACAGATACGCAGTATTTT

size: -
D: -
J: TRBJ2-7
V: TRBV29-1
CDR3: CSVWQAGTYEQYF
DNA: TGCAGCGTTTGGCAGGCTGGTACCTACGAGCAGTACTTC

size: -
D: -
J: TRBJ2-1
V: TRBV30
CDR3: CAWSVSLSLAGNEQFF
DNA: TGTGCCTGGAGTGTATCCCTCTCTCTAGCTGGCAATGAGCAGTTCTTC

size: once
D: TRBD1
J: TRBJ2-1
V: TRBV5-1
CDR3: CASRGDRVVNEQFF
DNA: TGCGCCAGCAGGGGGGACAGGGTTGTAAATGAGCAGTTCTTC

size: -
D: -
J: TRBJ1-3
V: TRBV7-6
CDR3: CASSAGTLSGNTIYF
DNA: TGTGCCAGCAGCGCCGGGACACTCTCTGGAAACACCATATATTTT

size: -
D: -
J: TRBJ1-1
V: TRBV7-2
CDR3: CASSLVNRNTEAFF
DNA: TGTGCCAGCAGCTTAGTTAACAGGAACACTGAAGCTTTCTTT

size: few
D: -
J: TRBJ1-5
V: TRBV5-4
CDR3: CASSLVYSPNSNQPQHF
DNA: TGTGCCAGCAGCTTGGTATACAGTCCAAATAGCAATCAGCCCCAGCATTTT